Below, 8 T cell receptor beta chains from the same sample are listed, as sequenced in a study of blood T cell repertoires in COVID-19. TCRdb keeps only in-frame clones here, not all; method: immunoSEQ multiplex PCR. The data contain more than 13,000 clones, about 90% of them singletons. Material for sequencing was peripheral blood. The receptors come from a human donor in a cohort sampled during active COVID-19.

This clone occurred a few times. The chain employs TRBV5-1 and TRBJ1-2; 9 positions match TRBD1. CDR3 length: 16 residues. Germline trimming cut 4 bases from V and 5 bases from J; bases unmatched to any gene: 12. The V gene's germline CDR1 is SGHRS and CDR2 YFSETQ. Written as DNA, the CDR3 is TGCGCCAGCAGCCGGGAGGGGACAGGGTTCCAATATGGCTACACCTTC. Residues: CASSREGTGFQYGYTF.

V and J are TRBV21-1 and TRBJ2-7; the listed D gene, TRBD1, was not tested against the DNA. TRBV21-1 is given as a pseudogene. The CDR3 runs 18 residues. CDR3 nucleotide sequence: TGTGCCAGCAGCAAAGCGGAGGGGGCCAACTGGCCCTACTACGAGCAGTACTTC. This sequence encodes CASSKAEGANWPYYEQYF.

The chain links TRBV10-3 to TRBJ2-7; no clear D. Trimming shortened V by 0 bases and J by 0 bases, and 9 bases separated the two germline ends. The CDR3 spans 15 residues. Germline-derived CDR1 and CDR2 are ENHRY and SYGVKD. The CDR3 protein is CAISESSTVSYEQYF. The CDR3 DNA is TGTGCCATCAGTGAGTCTAGTACAGTCTCCTACGAGCAGTACTTC.

The chain recombines TRBV14 with TRBJ2-3; weak D call: TRBD2 (7 bases). Germline V lookup: CDR1 SGHDN, CDR2 FVKESK. V lost 5 bases to trimming and J lost 5 bases, with 14 bases between them. This CDR3 is built from 14 residues. As DNA, the CDR3 is TGTGCCAGCAGCTGGCGGGGAGGGGGAGATACGCAGTATTTT. It is translated as CASSWRGGGDTQYF.

The rearrangement links TRBV13 to TRBJ2-2; 8 bases map to TRBD2. With V trimmed by 0 bases and J by 2 bases, 11 bases remained unmatched. The germline gives CDR1 PRHDT, CDR2 FYEKMQ (reference sequence). The CDR3 extends over 19 amino acids. DNA of the CDR3: TGTGCCAGCAGCTTAGGCCTCGTAAGGCGGGGGGCTAACACCGGGGAGCTGTTTTTT. Translated: CASSLGLVRRGANTGELFF.

The V and J genes are TRBV9 and TRBJ2-2; possibly TRBD1 for D (5 bases). CDR3 length equals 16 residues. V was cut by 2 bases and J by 0 bases, with 11 bases left in between. Germline V gene data show CDR1 as SGDLS and CDR2 as YYNGEE. The chain's CDR3 is CASSVMTDPNTGELFF. In DNA form, the CDR3 reads TGTGCCAGCAGCGTGATGACAGACCCGAACACCGGGGAGCTGTTTTTT.

The rearrangement links TRBV27 to TRBJ2-5, with 11 nucleotides matching TRBD1. Germline V gene lookup returns CDR1 MNHEY and CDR2 SMNVEV (reference sequence). The CDR3 extends over 18 amino acids. The J segment lost 5 bases and the V segment lost 7 bases, leaving 18 bases of the junction unmatched. CDR3 amino acids: CASIPDTGTGGSGETQYF. In nucleotides, the CDR3 is TGTGCCAGCATCCCCGACACCGGGACAGGGGGATCAGGGGAGACCCAGTACTTC.

The chain links TRBV19 to TRBJ1-2; 10 bases are a match to TRBD1. Germline loops: CDR1 LNHDA, CDR2 SQIVND (reference sequence). V lost 8 bases and J lost 0; bases outside the gene matches: 6. This CDR3 is 15 amino acids long. The CDR3 loop is CASAGTGAANYGYTF. DNA for the CDR3: TGTGCCAGTGCCGGGACAGGGGCGGCTAACTATGGCTACACCTTC.